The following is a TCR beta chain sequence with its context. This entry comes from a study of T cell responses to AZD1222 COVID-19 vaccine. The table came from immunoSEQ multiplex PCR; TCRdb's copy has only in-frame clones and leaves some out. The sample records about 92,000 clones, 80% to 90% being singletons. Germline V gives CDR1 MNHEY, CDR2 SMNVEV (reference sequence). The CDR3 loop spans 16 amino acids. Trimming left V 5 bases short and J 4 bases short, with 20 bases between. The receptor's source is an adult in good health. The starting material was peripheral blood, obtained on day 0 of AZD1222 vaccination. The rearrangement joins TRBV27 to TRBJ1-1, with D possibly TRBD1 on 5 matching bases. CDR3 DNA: TGTGCCAGCAGTCTCAGGGTTCCTGGGGTAGGCACTGAAGCTTTCTTT. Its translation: CASSLRVPGVGTEAFF.